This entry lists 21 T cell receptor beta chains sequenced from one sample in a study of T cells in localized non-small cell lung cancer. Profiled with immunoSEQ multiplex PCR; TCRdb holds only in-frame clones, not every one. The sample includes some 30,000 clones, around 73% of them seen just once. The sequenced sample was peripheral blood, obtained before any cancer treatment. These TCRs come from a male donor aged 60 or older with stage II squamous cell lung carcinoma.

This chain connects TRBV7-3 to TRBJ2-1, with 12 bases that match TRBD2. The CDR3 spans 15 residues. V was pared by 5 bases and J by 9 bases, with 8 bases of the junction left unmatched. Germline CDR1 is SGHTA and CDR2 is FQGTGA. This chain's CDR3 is CASSPRLAGESEQFF. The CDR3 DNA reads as TGTGCCAGCAGCCCCCGACTAGCGGGAGAAAGTGAGCAGTTCTTC. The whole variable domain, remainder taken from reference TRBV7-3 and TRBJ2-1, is GAGVSQTPSNKVTEKGKYVELRCDPISGHTALYWYRQSLGQGPEFLIYFQGTGAADDSGLPNDRFFAVRPEGSVSTLKIQRTERGDSAVYLCASSPRLAGESEQFFGPGTRLTVL.

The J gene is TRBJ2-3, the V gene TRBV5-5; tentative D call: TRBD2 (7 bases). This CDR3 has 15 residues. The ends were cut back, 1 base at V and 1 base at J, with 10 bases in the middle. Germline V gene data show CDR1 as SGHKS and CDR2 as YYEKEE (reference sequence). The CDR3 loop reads CASSLRGAGTDTQYF. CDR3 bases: TGTGCCAGCAGCTTGCGGGGGGCTGGCACAGATACGCAGTATTTT.

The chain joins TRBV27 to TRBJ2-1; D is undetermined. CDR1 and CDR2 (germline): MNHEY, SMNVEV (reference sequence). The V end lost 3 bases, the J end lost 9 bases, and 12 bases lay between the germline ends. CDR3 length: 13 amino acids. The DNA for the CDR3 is TGTGCCAGCAGTTTCTCCGGATGGAGTGAGCAGTTCTTC. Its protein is CASSFSGWSEQFF.

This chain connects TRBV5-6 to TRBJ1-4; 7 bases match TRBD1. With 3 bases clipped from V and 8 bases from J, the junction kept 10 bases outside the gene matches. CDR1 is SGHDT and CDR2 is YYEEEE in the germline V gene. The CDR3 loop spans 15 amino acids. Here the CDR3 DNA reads TGTGCCAGCAGCTCGTTGGGACAGTCTTTCGAAAAACTGTTTTTT. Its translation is CASSSLGQSFEKLFF.

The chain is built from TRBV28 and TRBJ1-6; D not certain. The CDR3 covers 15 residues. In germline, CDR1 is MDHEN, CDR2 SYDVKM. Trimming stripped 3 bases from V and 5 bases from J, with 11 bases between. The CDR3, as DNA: TGTGCCAGCAGTTTTAATTCCGTGGATAATTCACCCCTCCACTTT. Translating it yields CASSFNSVDNSPLHF.

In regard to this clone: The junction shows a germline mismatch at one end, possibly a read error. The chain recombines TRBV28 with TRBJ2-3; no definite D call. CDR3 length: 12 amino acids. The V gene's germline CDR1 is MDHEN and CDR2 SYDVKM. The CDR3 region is CASSPLGLVPDF. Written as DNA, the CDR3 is TGTGCCAGCAGCCCCTTAGGCTTGGTACCAGATTTT. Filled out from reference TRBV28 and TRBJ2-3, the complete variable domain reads DVKVTQSSRYLVKRTGEKVFLECVQDMDHENMFWYRQDPGLGLRLIYFSYDVKMKEKGDIPEGYSVSREKKERFSLILESASTNQTSMYLCASSPLGLVPDFGPGTRLTVL.

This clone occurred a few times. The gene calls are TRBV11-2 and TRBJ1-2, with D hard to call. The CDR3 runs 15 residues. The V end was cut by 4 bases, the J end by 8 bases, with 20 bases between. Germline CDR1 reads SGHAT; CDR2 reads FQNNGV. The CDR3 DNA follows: TGTGCCAGCAGCTCCCAGACCGACACGCAGTGGGGCTACACCTTC. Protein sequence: CASSSQTDTQWGYTF.

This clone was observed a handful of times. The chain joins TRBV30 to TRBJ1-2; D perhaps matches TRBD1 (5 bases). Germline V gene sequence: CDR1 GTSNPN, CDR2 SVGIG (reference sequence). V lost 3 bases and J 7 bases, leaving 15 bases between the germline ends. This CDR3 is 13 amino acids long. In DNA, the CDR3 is TGTGCCTGGAGGGAGGGACCGGGAGGTGGCTACACCTTC. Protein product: CAWREGPGGGYTF. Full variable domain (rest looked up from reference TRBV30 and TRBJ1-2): SQTIHQWPATLVQPVGSPLSLECTVEGTSNPNLYWYRQAAGRGLQLLFYSVGIGQISSEVPQNLSASRPQDRQFILSSKKLLLSDSGFYLCAWREGPGGGYTFGSGTRLTVV.

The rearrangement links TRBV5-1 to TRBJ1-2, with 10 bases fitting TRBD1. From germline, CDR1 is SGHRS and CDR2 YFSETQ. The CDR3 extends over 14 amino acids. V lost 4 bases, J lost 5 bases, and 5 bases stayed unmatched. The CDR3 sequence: CASSAGTGDYGYTF. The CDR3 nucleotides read TGCGCCAGCAGCGCCGGGACAGGGGATTATGGCTACACCTTC.

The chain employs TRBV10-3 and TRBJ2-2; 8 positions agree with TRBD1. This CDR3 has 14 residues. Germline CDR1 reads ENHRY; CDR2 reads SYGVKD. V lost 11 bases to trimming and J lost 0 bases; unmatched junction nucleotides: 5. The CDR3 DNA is TGTGCCGCCAGACAGGGGACGAACACCGGGGAGCTGTTTTTT. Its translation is CAARQGTNTGELFF.

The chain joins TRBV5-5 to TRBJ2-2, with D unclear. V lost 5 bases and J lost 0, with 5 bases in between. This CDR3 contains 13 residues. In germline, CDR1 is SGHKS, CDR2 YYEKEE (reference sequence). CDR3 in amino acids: CASSSSNTGELFF. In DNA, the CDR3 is TGTGCCAGCAGTTCCTCGAACACCGGGGAGCTGTTTTTT.

The CDR3 nucleotides are TGTGCCAGCAGCTTATTATTTTCCCTGGGGGCCGACTACGAGCAGTACTTC. Protein sequence: CASSLLFSLGADYEQYF. The genes are TRBV11-1 and TRBJ2-7; tentative D call: TRBD1 (6 bases). The ends were cut back, 2 bases at V and 3 bases at J, with 20 bases in the middle. This CDR3 is built from 17 residues. CDR1 is SGHAT, CDR2 FQDESV, per germline (reference sequence). The full variable domain, in which reference TRBV11-1 and TRBJ2-7 provide the parts outside the CDR3, is EAEVAQSPRYKITEKSQAVAFWCDPISGHATLYWYRQILGQGPELLVQFQDESVVDDSQLPKDRFSAERLKGVDSTLKIQPAELGDSAMYLCASSLLFSLGADYEQYFGPGTRLTVT.

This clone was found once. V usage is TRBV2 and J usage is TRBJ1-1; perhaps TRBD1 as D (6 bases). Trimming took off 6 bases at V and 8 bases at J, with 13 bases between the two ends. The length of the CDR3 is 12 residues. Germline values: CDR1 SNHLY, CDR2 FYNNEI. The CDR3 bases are TGTGCCAGCAGCTTTTCGGGGGCCGAAGCTTTCTTT. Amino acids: CASSFSGAEAFF.

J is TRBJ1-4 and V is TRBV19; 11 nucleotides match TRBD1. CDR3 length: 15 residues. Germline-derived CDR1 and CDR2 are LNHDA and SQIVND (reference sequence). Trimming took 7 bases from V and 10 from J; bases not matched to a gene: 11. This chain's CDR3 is CASTTPGTGGVKLFF. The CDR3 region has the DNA TGTGCCAGTACCACACCCGGGACAGGGGGGGTAAAACTGTTTTTT.

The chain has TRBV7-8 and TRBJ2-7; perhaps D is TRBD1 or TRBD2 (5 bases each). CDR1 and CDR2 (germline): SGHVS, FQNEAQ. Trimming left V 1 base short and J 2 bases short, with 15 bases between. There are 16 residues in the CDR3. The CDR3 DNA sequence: TGTGCCAGCAGCTTAGAGACCCCCGGGACGGCCTACGAGCAGTACTTC. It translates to CASSLETPGTAYEQYF.

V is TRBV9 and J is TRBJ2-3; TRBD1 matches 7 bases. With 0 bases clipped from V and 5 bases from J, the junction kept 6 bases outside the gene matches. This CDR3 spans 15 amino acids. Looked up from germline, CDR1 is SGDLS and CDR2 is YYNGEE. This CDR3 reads CASSVVRTGEDTQYF. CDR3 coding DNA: TGTGCCAGCAGCGTAGTGAGGACAGGAGAAGATACGCAGTATTTT.

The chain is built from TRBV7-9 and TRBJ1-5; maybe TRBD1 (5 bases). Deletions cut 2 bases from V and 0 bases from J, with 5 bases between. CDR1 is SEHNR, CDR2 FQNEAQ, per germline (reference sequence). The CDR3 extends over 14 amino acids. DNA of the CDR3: TGTGCCAGCAGCTTACAGGGTAGCAATCAGCCCCAGCATTTT. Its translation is CASSLQGSNQPQHF.

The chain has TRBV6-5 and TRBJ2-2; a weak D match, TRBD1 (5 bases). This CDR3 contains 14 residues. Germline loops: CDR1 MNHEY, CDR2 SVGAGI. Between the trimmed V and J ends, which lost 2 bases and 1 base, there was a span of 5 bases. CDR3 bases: TGTGCCAGCAGTTACACAGGGAACACCGGGGAGCTGTTTTTT. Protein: CASSYTGNTGELFF.

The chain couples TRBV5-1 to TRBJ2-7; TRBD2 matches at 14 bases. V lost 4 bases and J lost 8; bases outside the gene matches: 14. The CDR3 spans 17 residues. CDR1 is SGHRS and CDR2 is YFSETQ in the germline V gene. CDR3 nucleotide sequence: TGCGCCAGCAGCCCGAACTACCGACTAGCGGGAGGGCCTAAGCAGTACTTC. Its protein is CASSPNYRLAGGPKQYF.

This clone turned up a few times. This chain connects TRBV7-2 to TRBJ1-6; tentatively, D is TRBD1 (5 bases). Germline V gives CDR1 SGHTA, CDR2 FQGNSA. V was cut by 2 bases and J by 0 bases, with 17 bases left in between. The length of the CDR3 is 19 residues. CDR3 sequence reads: CASSLREGTGSSYNSPLHF. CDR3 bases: TGTGCCAGCAGCTTACGTGAGGGGACCGGGAGCTCCTATAATTCACCCCTCCACTTT.

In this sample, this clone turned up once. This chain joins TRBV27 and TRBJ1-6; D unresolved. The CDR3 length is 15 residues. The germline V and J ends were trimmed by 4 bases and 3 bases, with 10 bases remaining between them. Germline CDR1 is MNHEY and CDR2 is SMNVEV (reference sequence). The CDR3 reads CASSSRRIYNSPLHF. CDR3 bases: TGTGCCAGCAGTTCGAGGAGGATCTATAATTCACCCCTCCACTTT.